One T cell receptor (beta chain) is described in this entry. The junction shows a germline mismatch at one end, possibly a read error. The data belong to a study of early T cells in non-severe SARS-CoV-2 infection. The CDR3 sequence is 17 residues long. Germline V gene lookup returns CDR1 SGHTA and CDR2 FQGNSA. TCRdb reanalysed the 5' RACE reads using MiXCR and keeps one entry per CDR3 protein. The table includes about 39,000 distinct CDR3 sequences, 7% to 7.5% detected once. The sequence came from an adult who was a healthcare worker with PCR-confirmed SARS-CoV-2 infection or an uninfected control (not recorded which). The chain joins TRBV7-2 to TRBJ2-1; 9 positions agree with TRBD2. The sample taken for sequencing was whole blood. The CDR3 region has the DNA TGTGCCAGCAGATTAGAGGCGGGGGGGCTATCCTACAATGAGCAGTTCTTC. This codes for CASRLEAGGLSYNEQFF.